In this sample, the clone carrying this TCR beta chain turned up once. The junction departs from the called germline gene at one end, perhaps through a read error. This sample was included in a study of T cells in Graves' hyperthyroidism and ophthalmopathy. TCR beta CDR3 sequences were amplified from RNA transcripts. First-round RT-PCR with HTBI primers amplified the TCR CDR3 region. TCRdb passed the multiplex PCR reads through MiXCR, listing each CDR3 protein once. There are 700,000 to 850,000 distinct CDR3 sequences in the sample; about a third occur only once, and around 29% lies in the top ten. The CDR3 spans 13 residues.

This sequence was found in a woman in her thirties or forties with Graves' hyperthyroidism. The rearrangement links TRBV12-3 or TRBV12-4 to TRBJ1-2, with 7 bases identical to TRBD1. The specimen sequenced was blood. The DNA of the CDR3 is TGTGCCAGCAGTTTGGGACAGAACTGTGGCTACACCTTC. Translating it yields CASSLGQNCGYTF.